This passage covers 25 T cell receptor beta chains from one sample sequenced in a study of T cells in Graves' hyperthyroidism and ophthalmopathy. There were TCR beta CDR3 regions amplified from RNA transcripts. The primer set for the first-round RT-PCR of the TCR CDR3 was HTBI. TCRdb fed the multiplex PCR reads into MiXCR, producing one record per CDR3 protein. Here the sample spans 410,000 or so distinct CDR3 sequences, about 15% being singletons. The sequenced material came from blood. The receptors shown here come from a man younger than 35 with Graves' ophthalmopathy.

This clonotype was seen ten or more times. This chain connects TRBV12-3 or TRBV12-4 to TRBJ1-3; D not certain. The CDR3 has 13 amino acids. Trimming took 7 bases from V and 3 from J, leaving 10 bases between them. CDR3 sequence reads: CASTGNGGNTIYF. As DNA, the CDR3 is TGTGCCAGCACGGGAAACGGTGGAAACACCATATATTTT.

In its sample, this clonotype was seen a few times. The chain couples TRBV3-1 to TRBJ2-5, with 12 bases matching TRBD2. Germline values: CDR1 LGHDT, CDR2 YNNKEL (reference sequence). V trimming: 8 bases; J trimming: 6 bases; junction bases outside the gene matches: 4. CDR3 length: 13 residues. The CDR3 DNA follows: TGTGCCAGCCTAACTAGCGGGGGGAAGACCCAGTACTTC. This encodes CASLTSGGKTQYF.

This clonotype has at least ten counts. The rearrangement links TRBV7-9 to TRBJ2-3; D remains unclear. CDR1 is SEHNR, CDR2 FQNEAQ, per germline (reference sequence). Trimming took off 0 bases at V and 0 bases at J, with 10 bases between the two ends. CDR3 size: 16 residues. CDR3: CASSLASLGSTDTQYF. In DNA, the CDR3 is TGTGCCAGCAGCTTAGCATCCTTGGGAAGCACAGATACGCAGTATTTT.

This clonotype was observed a few times. V and J are TRBV20-1 and TRBJ2-7; 10 bases are shared with TRBD1. V shed 3 bases, J shed 1 base, and the junction held 6 bases outside the gene matches. The CDR3 is 15 amino acids. Per the germline V gene, CDR1 is DFQATT and CDR2 is SNEGSKA (reference sequence). The CDR3 reads CSASLGDRGSYEQYF. DNA of the CDR3: TGCAGTGCTAGCCTGGGGGACAGGGGTTCCTACGAGCAGTACTTC.

This clonotype came up many times. This chain joins TRBV20-1 and TRBJ1-2, with D perhaps TRBD1 (6 bases). CDR3 length equals 13 residues. Trimming shortened V by 5 bases and J by 7 bases, and 17 bases separated the two germline ends. CDR1 is DFQATT, CDR2 SNEGSKA, per germline (reference sequence). The CDR3 DNA reads TGCAGTGCTCTCGCAACAGGGTTGAGTGGCTACACCTTC. This translates into CSALATGLSGYTF.

With regard to this clonotype: Since the CDR3 does not end with the conserved phenylalanine or tryptophan, this likely comes from a read error. The V gene is TRBV30, the J gene TRBJ2-5; 9 positions match TRBD2. The CDR3 has 12 amino acids. Germline CDR1 reads GTSNPN; CDR2 reads SVGIG (reference sequence). J gave up 3 bases and V 6 bases, and 2 bases lay outside the gene matches. This chain's CDR3 is CACRLAEETQYL. The CDR3 DNA sequence: TGTGCCTGCAGACTAGCGGAAGAGACCCAGTACCTC.

Only a few counts were recorded for this clonotype. This chain uses TRBV18 with TRBJ2-3; the D gene could be TRBD1 or TRBD2 (5 bases each). The CDR3 is 15 residues long. Trimming pared 4 bases from V and 3 bases from J, leaving 14 bases between. The germline V gene encodes CDR1 KGHSH and CDR2 LQKENI. The CDR3, as DNA: TGTGCCAGCTCACAGCCGGGACCACCGACAGATACGCAGTATTTT. Protein sequence: CASSQPGPPTDTQYF.

In its sample, this clonotype was seen many times. The V gene is TRBV7-3, the J gene TRBJ2-2; D ambiguous. This CDR3 region has 16 residues. With 2 bases removed from V and 1 base from J, the gap between germline ends came to 11 bases. The V gene's germline CDR1 is SGHTA and CDR2 FQGTGA. CDR3 loop: CASSLQALGNTGELFF. CDR3 sequence (DNA): TGTGCCAGCAGCTTACAGGCCCTAGGGAACACCGGGGAGCTGTTTTTT.

This clonotype has at least ten counts. The V gene is TRBV20-1, the J gene TRBJ1-2, with D hard to call. V was pared by 6 bases and J by 4 bases, with 15 bases between. Germline assignment: CDR1 DFQATT and CDR2 SNEGSKA (reference sequence). The CDR3 is made up of 13 amino acids. The CDR3 is CSADTRGSYGYTF. CDR3 in DNA: TGCAGTGCCGACACGCGTGGATCCTATGGCTACACCTTC.

This clonotype was counted many times. The chain is built from TRBV29-1 and TRBJ2-1; 11 bases match TRBD2. V lost 4 bases, J lost 6 bases, and 8 bases stayed unmatched. Looked up from germline, CDR1 is SQVTM and CDR2 is ANQGSEA. There are 15 residues in the CDR3. As DNA, the CDR3 is TGCAGCGTTGCCCGACTAGCGGGATTGGCCAATGAGCAGTTCTTC. Translated, it gives CSVARLAGLANEQFF.

The chain uses TRBV5-1 and TRBJ1-1; D is ambiguous. This CDR3 has 13 residues. Deletions cut 1 base from V and 3 bases from J, with 7 bases between. The germline CDR1 and CDR2 sequences are SGHRS and YFSETQ. As DNA, the CDR3 is TGCGCCAGCAGCTTGCTCCAGGACACTGAAGCTTTCTTT. Residues: CASSLLQDTEAFF.

The chain carries TRBV7-9 and TRBJ2-2; TRBD1 agrees at 8 bases. Germline V gene sequence: CDR1 SEHNR, CDR2 FQNEAQ (reference sequence). V was pared by 6 bases and J by 0 bases, with 6 bases of the junction left unmatched. CDR3 length equals 16 residues. The CDR3 protein is CASRGSQGANTGELFF. The CDR3 DNA reads as TGTGCCAGCAGGGGCTCACAGGGGGCGAACACCGGGGAGCTGTTTTTT.

About this clonotype itself: Germline and junction disagree at one end, which may indicate a read error. The V call is TRBV7-9, the J call TRBJ2-7, with 8 bases fitting TRBD2. Germline CDR1 is SEHNR and CDR2 is FQNEAQ (reference sequence). The CDR3 has 16 residues. Here the CDR3 DNA reads TGCGCCAGCAGCCAGACCCCGGGACTAGAAGTTGGTGAGCAGTACTTC. Translated, it gives CASSQTPGLEVGEQYF.

The chain links TRBV6-1 to TRBJ1-5; D is undetermined. CDR1 is MNHNS, CDR2 SASEGT, per germline. This CDR3 has 15 amino acids. V shed 5 bases and J shed 4 bases, with 15 bases lying between them. The CDR3 region is CASSLSGALNQPQHF. CDR3 coding DNA: TGTGCCAGCAGTCTGTCTGGAGCACTGAATCAGCCCCAGCATTTT.

This clonotype appeared a few times. The chain is built from TRBV29-1 and TRBJ2-7; no reliable D call. The CDR3 consists of 13 residues. Germline V gene data show CDR1 as SQVTM and CDR2 as ANQGSEA. Trimming removed 3 bases from V and 0 bases from J, with 9 bases in between. CDR3 protein: CSVDLGSSYEQYF. The CDR3 DNA reads TGCAGCGTTGATCTGGGATCCTCCTACGAGCAGTACTTC.

In this sample, this clonotype turned up many times. The gene calls are TRBV12-3 or TRBV12-4 and TRBJ2-7; D is ambiguous. With 3 bases removed from V and 4 bases from J, the gap between germline ends came to 7 bases. This CDR3 contains 12 residues. CDR3 residues: CASSFTWYEQYF. The CDR3 nucleotides are TGTGCCAGCAGTTTTACCTGGTACGAGCAGTACTTC.

As regards this clonotype: This could be a read error, since a much larger clone is one nucleotide away. CDR3 region: CSARGLAGGVSADTQYF. The CDR3 nucleotides read TGCAGTGCTAGGGGACTAGCGGGAGGAGTAAGCGCAGATACGCAGTATTTT. The chain couples TRBV20-1 to TRBJ2-3, with 15 positions matching TRBD2. Germline V gives CDR1 DFQATT, CDR2 SNEGSKA (reference sequence). This CDR3 has 17 amino acids. V shed 3 bases and J 4 bases; nucleotides not matched to a gene: 8.

This clonotype came up many times. J is TRBJ2-2 and V is TRBV6-1; 15 positions agree with TRBD2. Trimming took 6 bases from V and 2 from J; bases not matched to a gene: 1. The CDR3 runs to 16 residues. Germline V CDR1 and CDR2: MNHNS, SASEGT. The CDR3 reads CASRGLAGGNTGELFF. The CDR3 nucleotides read TGTGCCAGCAGGGGACTAGCGGGAGGAAACACCGGGGAGCTGTTTTTT.

This clonotype was counted ten times or more. The chain recombines TRBV6-1 with TRBJ1-2, with TRBD1 as a possible D gene (5 bases). The germline gives CDR1 MNHNS, CDR2 SASEGT. This CDR3 is built from 15 residues. V lost 5 bases and J 5 bases, leaving 18 bases between the germline ends. The CDR3 nucleotides are TGTGCCAGCAGTCCCGGGTCAGACAGACCTTATGGCTACACCTTC. This sequence encodes CASSPGSDRPYGYTF.

This clonotype was observed a few times. The CDR3 DNA reads TGTGCCAGCAGCTTAGAGGCGGGGCCGGGTTCGACTACCCAGTACTTC. It specifies CASSLEAGPGSTTQYF. This rearrangement joins TRBV7-8 to TRBJ2-5, with a tentative D call TRBD2 (6 bases). Looked up from germline, CDR1 is SGHVS and CDR2 is FQNEAQ. The CDR3 extends over 16 amino acids. Deletions cut 1 base from V and 8 bases from J, with 20 bases between.

This clonotype appeared many times. CDR3 sequence reads: CATSMGIQGAKNIQYF. The CDR3 DNA follows: TGTGCCACCAGCATGGGAATACAGGGAGCCAAAAACATTCAGTACTTC. The chain has TRBV15 and TRBJ2-4; D might be TRBD1 (6 bases). The CDR3 spans 16 residues. Between the trimmed V and J ends, which lost 4 bases and 0 bases, there was a span of 13 bases. Germline loops: CDR1 LNHNV, CDR2 YYDKDF (reference sequence).

The sample holds many counts of this clonotype. The V and J genes are TRBV10-1 and TRBJ2-3; D tentatively fits TRBD1 or TRBD2 (5 bases each). Germline V CDR1 and CDR2: WNHNN, SYGVQD (reference sequence). The CDR3 runs 15 residues. Trimming took off 3 bases at V and 2 bases at J, with 12 bases between the two ends. DNA of the CDR3: TGCGCCAGCAGTGAAGGGGAGCGTAACACAGATACGCAGTATTTT. Protein: CASSEGERNTDTQYF.

This clonotype came up many times. This chain uses TRBV12-3 or TRBV12-4 with TRBJ1-1; no reliable D call. The CDR3 length is 12 residues. With 2 bases removed from V and 7 bases from J, the gap between germline ends came to 8 bases. CDR3 in DNA: TGTGCCAGCAGTTTATGGTCGCGTGAAGCTTTCTTT. Translating it yields CASSLWSREAFF.

The chain employs TRBV9 and TRBJ2-3; no reliable D call. Germline CDR1 reads SGDLS; CDR2 reads YYNGEE. The CDR3 covers 14 residues. Trimming removed 0 bases from V and 2 bases from J, with 7 bases in between. CDR3 loop: CASSVVGDTDTQYF. The CDR3 DNA reads TGTGCCAGCAGCGTAGTCGGAGACACAGATACGCAGTATTTT. Drawing the rest from reference TRBV9 and TRBJ2-3, the complete variable domain is DSGVTQTPKHLITATGQRVTLRCSPRSGDLSVYWYQQSLDQGLQFLIQYYNGEERAKGNILERFSAQQFPDLHSELNLSSLELGDSALYFCASSVVGDTDTQYFGPGTRLTVL.

This clonotype was seen at least ten times. DNA for the CDR3: TGCGCCAGCAGCTTGGAGGCTCAGGGGTTATACAATGAGCAGTTCTTC. Its translation: CASSLEAQGLYNEQFF. V and J are TRBV5-1 and TRBJ2-1; tentatively, D is TRBD1 (6 bases). The length of the CDR3 is 16 residues. CDR1 is SGHRS and CDR2 is YFSETQ in the germline V gene. The ends were cut back, 0 bases at V and 4 bases at J, with 14 bases in the middle.